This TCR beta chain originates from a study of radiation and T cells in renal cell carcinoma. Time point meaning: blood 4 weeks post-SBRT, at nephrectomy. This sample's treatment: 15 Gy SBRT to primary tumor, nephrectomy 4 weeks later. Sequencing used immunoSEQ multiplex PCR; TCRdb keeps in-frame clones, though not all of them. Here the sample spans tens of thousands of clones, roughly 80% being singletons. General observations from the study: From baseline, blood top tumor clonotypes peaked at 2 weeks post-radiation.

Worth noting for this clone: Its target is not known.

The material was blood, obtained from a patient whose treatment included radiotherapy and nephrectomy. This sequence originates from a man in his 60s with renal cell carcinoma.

CDR3 sequence: CASSAGGPYEQYF. CDR3 DNA: TGTGCCAGTAGCGCAGGGGGCCCGTACGAGCAGTACTTC. The V call is TRBV19, the J call TRBJ2-7; 8 bases align to TRBD1. The CDR3 totals 13 residues. Trimming cost V 6 bases and J 4 bases; bases outside gene matches: 5. CDR1 is LNHDA and CDR2 is SQIVND in the germline V gene (reference sequence).